This record looks at one T cell receptor (beta chain) sequence and its context. These data come from a study of blood T cell repertoires in COVID-19. Study-wide background: The United States, Italy and Spain provided the acute and convalescent COVID-19 samples. Sources were T cells, B-cell-depleted T cells, or PBMCs; the material itself was cDNA or gDNA.

As processed by the authors: Reference gene primer amplification gave estimated nucleated cell counts. Data came from immunoSEQ multiplex PCR; TCRdb stores just in-frame clones and leaves some out. That table gives V, J and clone size, and the DNA gave D and trimming. The sample records over 55,000 clones, 70% to 90% being singletons. Germline assignment: CDR1 MDHEN and CDR2 SYDVKM. The CDR3 consists of 14 residues. V lost 6 bases, J lost 6 bases, and 15 bases lay in between. The sequence derives from a woman older than 75 with acute or convalescent COVID-19. This chain links TRBV28 with TRBJ1-5; D is possibly TRBD1 (5 bases). Sequenced sample: peripheral blood. CDR3 coding DNA: TGTGCCAGCAGGGCGATGGGGGGGTTTCAGCCCCAGCATTTT. Translated, it gives CASRAMGGFQPQHF.